This T cell receptor beta chain was captured by sequencing in a study of CD8 T cells in ankylosing spondylitis. Broader study findings: There was a TCR beta motif, made of 7 or 8 highly homologous variants, that appeared characteristic of ankylosing spondylitis blood. Reportedly, matched ankylosing spondylitis synovial fluid was significantly enriched for disease-linked clones. Disease-linked clones were CD8+ and relatively rare in peripheral blood.

This clonotype was observed once. Antigen: not known. This sequence may be a read error, since a much larger clone differs from it by one base. CDR3 length equals 15 residues. TCRdb used MiXCR to reprocess the 5' RACE reads, holding one entry per CDR3 protein. The data hold 200,000 to 250,000 distinct CDR3 sequences, with roughly a tenth observed a single time. The source material was blood, either unsorted or a sorted T cell fraction (not recorded which). The clonotype originates from a male donor with ankylosing spondylitis or in good health (not recorded which). The chain has TRBV12-3 or TRBV12-4 and TRBJ2-1; TRBD1 matches 9 bases. The CDR3 region is CASSLGQGAVDDQFF. CDR3 nucleotides: TGTGCCAGCAGTTTGGGACAGGGTGCCGTCGATGACCAGTTCTTC.